This T cell receptor beta chain was recovered during a study of blood T cell repertoires in COVID-19. Overall study: COVID-19 samples, acute and convalescent, were from the United States, Italy and Spain.

Method: immunoSEQ multiplex PCR; TCRdb's copy keeps in-frame clones and lacks some. The table records 400,000 to 500,000 clones, roughly 90% of them present only once. Participant-reported clinical history was the basis for cohort assignment. The CDR3 spans 16 residues. Trimming shortened V by 1 base and J by 3 bases, and 14 bases separated the two germline ends. In germline, CDR1 is SGHRS, CDR2 YFSETQ. The sequence was collected from a woman in her 40s who had recovered from COVID-19. The chain links TRBV5-1 to TRBJ1-3; D gene unclear. Material: PBMCs or T cells enriched from blood (not recorded which). The CDR3 protein is CASSLLDSSLGNTIYF. The CDR3 region has the DNA TGCGCCAGCAGCTTGCTAGATTCTTCCCTTGGAAACACCATATATTTT.